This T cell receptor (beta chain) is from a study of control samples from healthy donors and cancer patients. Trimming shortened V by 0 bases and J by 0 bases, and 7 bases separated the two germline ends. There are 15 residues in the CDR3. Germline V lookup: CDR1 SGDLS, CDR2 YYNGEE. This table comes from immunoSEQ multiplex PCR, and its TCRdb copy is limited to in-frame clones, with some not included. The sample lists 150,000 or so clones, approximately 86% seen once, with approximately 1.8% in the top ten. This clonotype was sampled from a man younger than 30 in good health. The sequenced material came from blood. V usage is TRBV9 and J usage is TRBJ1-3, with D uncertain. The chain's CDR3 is CASSVGINSGNTIYF. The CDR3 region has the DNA TGTGCCAGCAGCGTAGGGATTAACTCTGGAAACACCATATATTTT. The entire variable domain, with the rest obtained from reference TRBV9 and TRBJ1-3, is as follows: DSGVTQTPKHLITATGQRVTLRCSPRSGDLSVYWYQQSLDQGLQFLIQYYNGEERAKGNILERFSAQQFPDLHSELNLSSLELGDSALYFCASSVGINSGNTIYFGEGSWLTVV.